The clone carrying this T cell receptor (beta chain) was detected once. This entry comes from a study of PD-L1 blockade in urothelial cancer. Looking at the study overall: About 85% of the 29 patients were males with bladder-origin urothelial cancer.

The trim removed 5 bases at V and 4 bases at J, leaving 9 bases unmatched. Germline V gives CDR1 SGHTA, CDR2 FQGTGA. The CDR3 is 16 amino acids. The table came from immunoSEQ multiplex PCR; TCRdb's copy has only in-frame clones and leaves some out. The sample includes over 40,000 clones, approximately 82% seen only once; the top ten take more than 3%. The source material was PBMCs, sampled around atezolizumab (anti-PD-L1) treatment. This receptor was obtained from a man aged 70-80 years with urothelial cancer. The chain combines TRBV7-3 with TRBJ2-2, with TRBD2 matching 8 bases. CDR3 sequence: CASSDPGLGGTGELFF. The CDR3, as DNA: TGTGCCAGCAGCGATCCGGGACTAGGGGGCACCGGGGAGCTGTTTTTT.